These 13 T cell receptor beta chains came from one sample sequenced in a study of beta chain features in type 1 diabetes. The isolated RNA, all of it, was reverse transcribed, so expressed TCRB transcripts were what got sequenced. Sequenced by immunoSEQ multiplex PCR; TCRdb stores in-frame clones only, minus some. Of 350,000 to 450,000 clones listed, about 14% are singletons. The sequencing input was naive CD4+ T cells from blood. Source of these receptors: a man aged 30 to 39 in good health.

The V and J genes are TRBV4-2 and TRBJ2-3, with D possibly matching TRBD2 (5 bases). This CDR3 has 17 amino acids. V dropped 3 bases and J dropped 0 bases, with 16 bases sitting between them. The V gene's germline CDR1 is LGHNA and CDR2 YNFKEQ. Written as DNA, the CDR3 is TGTGCCAGCAGCCAGGCCAGCGGAGCCCCTAGCACAGATACGCAGTATTTT. It encodes CASSQASGAPSTDTQYF.

This clone was seen more than once but under ten times. The V gene is TRBV10-3, the J gene TRBJ1-2; 8 bases match TRBD1. The CDR3 consists of 14 residues. CDR1 and CDR2 (germline): ENHRY, SYGVKD. V gave up 3 bases and J gave up 4 bases; unmatched junction bases: 4. Here the CDR3 DNA reads TGTGCCATCAGTGATGACAGGGGAAGCTATGGCTACACCTTC. Encoded protein: CAISDDRGSYGYTF.

This chain uses TRBV18 with TRBJ2-7, with D perhaps given as TRBD1 or TRBD2 (5 bases each). In germline, CDR1 is KGHSH, CDR2 LQKENI. V was pared by 3 bases and J by 2 bases, with 11 bases between. This CDR3 is built from 14 residues. This chain's CDR3 is CASSPGRGTYEQYF. CDR3 nucleotide sequence: TGTGCCAGCTCACCGGGACGGGGAACCTACGAGCAGTACTTC. Using reference TRBV18 and TRBJ2-7 for the parts outside the CDR3, the full variable domain is NAGVMQNPRHLVRRRGQEARLRCSPMKGHSHVYWYRQLPEEGLKFMVYLQKENIIDESGMPKERFSAEFPKEGPSILRIQQVVRGDSAAYFCASSPGRGTYEQYFGPGTRLTVT.

The table lists this clone with a few counts. The rearrangement joins TRBV30 to TRBJ1-1; D gene uncertain. The CDR3 covers 14 residues. The germline gives CDR1 GTSNPN, CDR2 SVGIG (reference sequence). Trimming removed 0 bases at V and 1 base at J, with 9 bases between. The CDR3 sequence: CAWSVNYGNTEAFF. In DNA, the CDR3 is TGTGCCTGGAGTGTAAACTATGGGAACACTGAAGCTTTCTTT.

The chain recombines TRBV27 with TRBJ2-1; 8 bases line up with TRBD2. Losses at the gene ends were 5 bases for V and 7 bases for J; bases not matched to a gene: 16. Per germline, CDR1 MNHEY and CDR2 SMNVEV (reference sequence). The CDR3 sequence is 17 residues long. The CDR3: CASSTREGGVHGNEQFF. The CDR3, as DNA: TGTGCCAGCAGTACCCGGGAGGGTGGGGTACACGGGAATGAGCAGTTCTTC.

At least ten counts were recorded for this clone. Other DNA sequences in this specimen translate into the identical CDR3. The V gene is TRBV30, the J gene TRBJ2-3; D call uncertain. The CDR3 has 12 residues. The V and J ends lost 0 bases and 2 bases respectively, with 3 bases between them. Germline loops: CDR1 GTSNPN, CDR2 SVGIG (reference sequence). The CDR3 loop is CAWSVLTDTQYF. The CDR3 DNA is TGTGCCTGGAGTGTTCTCACAGATACGCAGTATTTT.

A few counts support this clone. V usage is TRBV23-1 and J usage is TRBJ2-7, with D maybe TRBD2 (5 bases). TRBV23-1 is labeled an ORF, and its function is uncertain. V was cut by 0 bases and J by 5 bases, with 14 bases left in between. The CDR3 has 15 residues. The CDR3 sequence: CASSQSRTRSHEQYV. The CDR3 DNA sequence: TGCGCCAGCAGTCAATCCCGGACTCGGAGCCACGAGCAGTACGTC.

A few counts support this clone. The chain has TRBV29-1 and TRBJ1-1; no firm D call. The CDR3 extends over 13 amino acids. Germline values: CDR1 SQVTM, CDR2 ANQGSEA. V lost 4 bases, J lost 5 bases, and 14 bases lay in between. CDR3 nucleotides: TGCAGCGTTGGGGTCGGGGTCGGGACTGAAGCTTTCTTT. The encoded protein is CSVGVGVGTEAFF.

The rearrangement joins TRBV4-3 to TRBJ1-2, with TRBD1 matching over 7 bases. The V and J ends lost 4 bases and 7 bases, in that order; junction bases with no gene match: 12. The length of the CDR3 is 15 residues. Germline CDR1 is LGHNA and CDR2 is YSLEER. The CDR3 DNA reads as TGCGCCAGCAGCCGGAGACCGGGACAGCGAACTGGCTACACCTTC. Its translation: CASSRRPGQRTGYTF.

The chain combines TRBV7-9 with TRBJ2-1; D might be TRBD2 (6 bases). Germline loops: CDR1 SEHNR, CDR2 FQNEAQ (reference sequence). The CDR3 length is 16 residues. V gave up 8 bases and J gave up 5 bases, with 22 bases separating them. The CDR3 protein is CASGIRDGTPDNEQFF. The CDR3 nucleotides read TGTGCCAGCGGGATTCGGGACGGGACTCCTGACAATGAGCAGTTCTTC.

The rearrangement links TRBV5-6 to TRBJ2-1, with 12 bases that match TRBD2. This CDR3 is 16 amino acids long. Germline V CDR1 and CDR2: SGHDT, YYEEEE. V shed 3 bases and J 6 bases; nucleotides not matched to a gene: 7. The CDR3 sequence is CASSSWRLAGVNEQFF. As DNA, the CDR3 is TGTGCCAGCAGCTCTTGGCGACTAGCGGGAGTCAATGAGCAGTTCTTC.

This clone has more than one count but fewer than ten. This chain links TRBV11-1 with TRBJ2-7; weak D call: TRBD2 (6 bases). Germline V gives CDR1 SGHAT, CDR2 FQDESV (reference sequence). CDR3 size: 17 residues. Trimming removed 3 bases at V and 1 base at J, with 19 bases between. DNA of the CDR3: TGTGCCAGCAGCTTCGATAATGGGGGGTACTTTTCCTACGAGCAGTACGTC. Its translation: CASSFDNGGYFSYEQYV.

The chain recombines TRBV27 with TRBJ2-7; 10 positions match TRBD1. V shed 5 bases, J shed 4 bases, and the junction held 8 bases outside the gene matches. This CDR3 contains 15 residues. The germline gives CDR1 MNHEY, CDR2 SMNVEV (reference sequence). The CDR3, as DNA: TGTGCCAGCAGTCCTTCGACAGGGGGCACATACGAGCAGTACTTC. Protein product: CASSPSTGGTYEQYF.